The 24 T cell receptor beta chains given below trace back to one sample, sequenced in a study of shared T cell receptors in the human thymus. Here immunoSEQ multiplex PCR was the method, and the copy in TCRdb shows in-frame clones only, minus some. The table lists approximately 760,000 clones, approximately 85% of them singletons. The same data also contributed to another study, on human thymus T cells.

Sequencing used thymocytes. Receptors originate from a girl less than two years old with a congenital heart defect.

For the CDR3, the DNA is TGTGCCTGGGACCCGCCAGGAAACTATGGCTACACCTTC. It is translated as CAWDPPGNYGYTF. This chain connects TRBV30 to TRBJ1-2, with D uncertain. Germline V gene lookup returns CDR1 GTSNPN and CDR2 SVGIG (reference sequence). Trimming shortened V by 5 bases and J by 2 bases, and 12 bases separated the two germline ends. The CDR3 consists of 13 residues.

This chain connects TRBV4-1 to TRBJ1-5; D is uncertain. This CDR3 contains 17 residues. Trimming removed 1 base at V and 3 bases at J, with 16 bases between. The V gene's germline CDR1 is MGHRA and CDR2 YSYEKL. The CDR3 spells CASSQGGDTLFNQPQHF. The CDR3 bases are TGCGCCAGCAGCCAAGGCGGGGATACACTGTTCAATCAGCCCCAGCATTTT.

V is TRBV5-6 and J is TRBJ2-5; perhaps TRBD1 as D (5 bases). Germline V lookup: CDR1 SGHDT, CDR2 YYEEEE. The CDR3 totals 16 residues. Trimming removed 1 base from V and 4 bases from J, with 17 bases in between. The CDR3 nucleotides read TGTGCCAGCAGCTTGTCTTGTAACAGGTTGGGAGAGACCCAGTACTTC. Translation gives CASSLSCNRLGETQYF.

The CDR3 region is CASSNSYWDEKLFF. CDR3 coding DNA: TGTGCCAGCTCGAACAGCTATTGGGATGAAAAACTGTTTTTT. The rearrangement links TRBV9 to TRBJ1-4; D unclear. The germline V and J ends were trimmed by 7 bases and 6 bases, with 16 bases remaining between them. The V gene's germline CDR1 is SGDLS and CDR2 YYNGEE. This CDR3 is built from 14 residues. Combining the CDR3 with reference TRBV9 and TRBJ1-4 gives the whole variable domain DSGVTQTPKHLITATGQRVTLRCSPRSGDLSVYWYQQSLDQGLQFLIQYYNGEERAKGNILERFSAQQFPDLHSELNLSSLELGDSALYFCASSNSYWDEKLFFGSGTQLSVL.

This clone occurred a few times. The rearrangement links TRBV4-1 to TRBJ2-2, with TRBD1 matching over 10 bases. The CDR3 runs to 17 residues. With 3 bases clipped from V and 1 base from J, the junction kept 5 bases outside the gene matches. Germline loops: CDR1 MGHRA, CDR2 YSYEKL. CDR3 nucleotides: TGCGCCAGCAGCCAGAGCGACAGGGGGCGGAACACCGGGGAGCTGTTTTTT. The encoded protein is CASSQSDRGRNTGELFF.

The table lists this clone with a count of one. This rearrangement joins TRBV4-3 to TRBJ1-4; D perhaps matches TRBD1 (5 bases). From germline, CDR1 is LGHNA and CDR2 YSLEER. Trimming pared 0 bases from V and 8 bases from J, leaving 10 bases between. This CDR3 has 14 residues. The CDR3 here is CASSQDAGREKLFF. For the CDR3, the DNA is TGCGCCAGCAGCCAAGATGCAGGGAGGGAAAAACTGTTTTTT.

This sequence joins TRBV12-5 and TRBJ1-1; weak D call: TRBD1 (5 bases). V gave up 6 bases and J gave up 1 base, with 15 bases separating them. Germline CDR1 and CDR2: LGHNT and FRNRAP. The CDR3 totals 15 residues. In DNA, the CDR3 is TGTGCTAGTGGGAAAGAGGACACGGGGAACACTGAAGCTTTCTTT. It yields the protein CASGKEDTGNTEAFF.

This chain connects TRBV7-9 to TRBJ1-5; D unclear. CDR3 size: 13 residues. V lost 1 base, J lost 7 bases, and 8 bases lay in between. Germline V gene sequence: CDR1 SEHNR, CDR2 FQNEAQ (reference sequence). CDR3 coding DNA: TGTGCCAGCAGCTTAGTCGGTGAACAGCCCCAGCATTTT. Protein sequence: CASSLVGEQPQHF.

This chain connects TRBV7-9 to TRBJ2-3; 7 bases are shared with TRBD1. J gave up 2 bases and V 5 bases, and 10 bases lay outside the gene matches. This CDR3 is built from 16 residues. Germline V gene lookup returns CDR1 SEHNR and CDR2 FQNEAQ (reference sequence). The CDR3 region is CASSPDLQGTTDTQYF. Here the CDR3 DNA reads TGTGCCAGCAGCCCCGATTTACAGGGGACCACAGATACGCAGTATTTT.

This chain connects TRBV6-5 to TRBJ2-2; D not certain. CDR1 is MNHEY and CDR2 is SVGAGI in the germline V gene. The CDR3 is 15 residues long. Trimming left V 2 bases short and J 3 bases short, with 10 bases between. CDR3 in DNA: TGTGCCAGCAGTTACAGTACTGTACACACCGGGGAGCTGTTTTTT. It encodes CASSYSTVHTGELFF.

V gene TRBV5-1 combines with J gene TRBJ2-1, with D uncertain. Between the trimmed V and J ends, which lost 0 bases and 2 bases, there was a span of 6 bases. There are 14 residues in the CDR3. Germline CDR1 reads SGHRS; CDR2 reads YFSETQ. The CDR3 nucleotides read TGCGCCAGCAGCTTGGAATCTACCTACAATGAGCAGTTCTTC. This translates into CASSLESTYNEQFF.

This clone was found a few times. This rearrangement joins TRBV7-6 to TRBJ2-1; TRBD1 agrees at 9 bases. The CDR3 sequence is 14 residues long. V dropped 8 bases and J dropped 5; count of bases not matched to a gene: 7. Germline CDR1 reads SGHVS; CDR2 reads FNYEAQ. CDR3 nucleotide sequence: TGTGCCAGCGTGTGGGGACAGGGACACAATGAGCAGTTCTTC. Translated: CASVWGQGHNEQFF.

The V gene is TRBV6-1, the J gene TRBJ1-1, with TRBD1 matching 9 bases. Per the germline V gene, CDR1 is MNHNS and CDR2 is SASEGT. CDR3 length: 16 amino acids. The V gene end was trimmed by 1 base and the J gene end by 4 bases; junction bases not matched to a gene: 7. The CDR3: CASSEGRGTGITEAFF. CDR3 nucleotides: TGTGCCAGCAGTGAAGGGAGGGGGACAGGGATCACTGAAGCTTTCTTT.

This chain uses TRBV4-3 with TRBJ1-5; D gene ambiguous. The germline V gene encodes CDR1 LGHNA and CDR2 YSLEER. The CDR3 contains 17 residues. Trimming cost V 1 base and J 2 bases, with 15 bases left between them. The CDR3 spells CASSQGVGPAGNQPQHF. CDR3 nucleotides: TGCGCCAGCAGCCAAGGGGTGGGTCCTGCGGGCAATCAGCCCCAGCATTTT.

The V gene is TRBV6-5, the J gene TRBJ2-3; 7 positions agree with TRBD2. The CDR3 has 13 residues. Germline V gene sequence: CDR1 MNHEY, CDR2 SVGAGI. After removal of 11 bases from V and 6 bases from J, the junction contained 11 bases not matched to a gene. DNA for the CDR3: TGTGCCGGGAGGACTAGGGGAGGGGATACGCAGTATTTT. Translated: CAGRTRGGDTQYF.

The chain uses TRBV5-1 and TRBJ2-1; a possible D gene is TRBD2 (7 bases). Per germline, CDR1 SGHRS and CDR2 YFSETQ. Trimming stripped 4 bases from V and 8 bases from J, with 22 bases between. The CDR3 is made up of 16 amino acids. CDR3 nucleotide sequence: TGCGCCAGCAGCCTGTATCCGGGGGGCCTTCAAGATGAGCAGTTCTTC. Amino acid sequence: CASSLYPGGLQDEQFF.

The chain couples TRBV6-1 to TRBJ1-2; 7 nucleotides line up with TRBD1. The germline V gene encodes CDR1 MNHNS and CDR2 SASEGT. CDR3 size: 11 residues. V dropped 3 bases and J dropped 9; count of bases not matched to a gene: 1. CDR3 in DNA: TGTGCCAGCAGTGATAGGGGGCGCTACACCTTC. The encoded protein is CASSDRGRYTF.

This clone was recorded only once. This chain uses TRBV7-4 with TRBJ1-6, with D possibly TRBD1 on 6 matching bases. The CDR3 totals 18 residues. V gave up 4 bases and J gave up 8 bases, with 24 bases separating them. Germline CDR1 is SGHVT and CDR2 is SQSDAQ. The CDR3 here is CASSSPTIPGHRDSPLHF. The CDR3, as DNA: TGTGCCAGCAGCTCTCCAACTATCCCGGGACATCGAGATTCACCCCTCCACTTT. Full variable domain (outside the CDR3, taken from reference TRBV7-4 and TRBJ1-6): GAGVSQSPRYKVAKRGRDVALRCDSISGHVTLYWYRQTLGQGSEVLTYSQSDAQRDKSGRPSGRFSAERPERSVSTLKIQRTEQGDSAVYLCASSSPTIPGHRDSPLHFGNGTRLTVT.

V usage is TRBV28 and J usage is TRBJ1-5; a weak D match, TRBD1 (6 bases). This CDR3 has 16 amino acids. V was trimmed by 5 bases and J by 5 bases, leaving 19 bases between them. Germline-derived CDR1 and CDR2 are MDHEN and SYDVKM. The CDR3 region has the DNA TGTGCCAGCAGTCCACAAGGGGGGGCCGGAGATCAGCCCCAGCATTTT. This gives the protein CASSPQGGAGDQPQHF.

The rearrangement uses TRBV10-3 and TRBJ2-7, with TRBD2 as a possible D gene (6 bases). The germline V and J ends were trimmed by 4 bases and 3 bases, with 13 bases remaining between them. The V gene's germline CDR1 is ENHRY and CDR2 SYGVKD. CDR3 length: 14 amino acids. The CDR3 DNA sequence: TGTGCCATCAGTGGAAGTGGGGAGGTCTACGAGCAGTACTTC. This encodes CAISGSGEVYEQYF.

V and J are TRBV5-1 and TRBJ2-7, with TRBD2 as a possible D gene (5 bases). The CDR3 is 12 amino acids. The V and J ends lost 3 bases and 3 bases respectively, with 7 bases between them. CDR1 and CDR2 (germline): SGHRS, YFSETQ. The CDR3 coding sequence is TGCGCCAGCAGCTCTAGCAGCTACGAGCAGTACTTC. It is translated as CASSSSSYEQYF. The full variable domain, rest sourced from reference TRBV5-1 and TRBJ2-7, is KAGVTQTPRYLIKTRGQQVTLSCSPISGHRSVSWYQQTPGQGLQFLFEYFSETQRNKGNFPGRFSGRQFSNSRSEMNVSTLELGDSALYLCASSSSSYEQYFGPGTRLTVT.

CDR3 amino acids: CASSLDPGRMDGYTF. The DNA of the CDR3 is TGTGCCAGCAGCTTAGATCCGGGAAGAATGGATGGCTACACCTTC. The chain recombines TRBV5-6 with TRBJ1-2; D not certain. Trimming cost V 2 bases and J 6 bases, with 17 bases left between them. CDR3 length: 15 amino acids. Germline V gives CDR1 SGHDT, CDR2 YYEEEE.

This sequence joins TRBV9 and TRBJ1-2; TRBD1 might be the D (6 bases). The V end lost 3 bases, the J end lost 6 bases, and 15 bases lay between the germline ends. CDR1 is SGDLS and CDR2 is YYNGEE in the germline V gene. The CDR3 extends over 14 amino acids. DNA of the CDR3: TGTGCCAGCAGCGGCAAAAACCAGGGGAATGGCTACACCTTC. Protein product: CASSGKNQGNGYTF.

The chain is built from TRBV5-1 and TRBJ2-6, with 9 bases that match TRBD1. The germline V gene encodes CDR1 SGHRS and CDR2 YFSETQ. V lost 0 bases to trimming and J lost 9 bases; unmatched junction nucleotides: 10. There are 17 residues in the CDR3. The CDR3 region is CASSLAIRDRDVNVLTF. The CDR3 bases are TGCGCCAGCAGCTTGGCCATCCGGGACAGGGACGTCAACGTCCTGACTTTC.